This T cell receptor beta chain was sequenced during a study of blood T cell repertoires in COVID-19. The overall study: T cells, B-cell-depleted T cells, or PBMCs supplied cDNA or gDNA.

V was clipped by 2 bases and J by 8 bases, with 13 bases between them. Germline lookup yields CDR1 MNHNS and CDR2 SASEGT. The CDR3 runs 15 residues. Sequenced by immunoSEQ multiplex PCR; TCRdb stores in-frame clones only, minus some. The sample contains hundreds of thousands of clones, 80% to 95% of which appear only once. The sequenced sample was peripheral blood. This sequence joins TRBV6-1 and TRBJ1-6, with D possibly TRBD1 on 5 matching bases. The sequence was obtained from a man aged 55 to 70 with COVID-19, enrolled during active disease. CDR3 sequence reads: CASSELPGSHSPLHF. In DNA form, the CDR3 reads TGTGCCAGCAGTGAACTCCCAGGGTCTCATTCACCCCTCCACTTT.